This T cell receptor (beta chain) was captured by sequencing in a study of blood T cell repertoires in COVID-19. Study background: COVID-19 samples, acute and convalescent, were from the United States, Italy and Spain. Sample material is recorded as cDNA or gDNA derived from T cells, B-cell-depleted T cells, or PBMCs.

How the authors handled the data: Reference gene primer amplification gave estimated nucleated cell counts. The protocol was immunoSEQ multiplex PCR, while the TCRdb copy is restricted to in-frame clones and leaves out a portion. The V and J calls and the clone size are those of that table, but D and trimming were determined from the DNA. The sample holds some 140,000 clones; approximately 89% are singletons and the top ten take 4.3%. This clonotype originated in a human donor in a cohort sampled during active COVID-19. The sequenced material came from peripheral blood.

The CDR3 coding sequence is TGTGCCAGCAGTACCTACCAAGGCTACACCTTC. It codes for CASSTYQGYTF. This chain links TRBV6-2 or TRBV6-3 with TRBJ1-2; D uncertain. V was clipped by 5 bases and J by 8 bases, with 9 bases between them. The CDR3 extends over 11 amino acids. CDR1 MNHEY and CDR2 SVGEGT come from the germline V gene.